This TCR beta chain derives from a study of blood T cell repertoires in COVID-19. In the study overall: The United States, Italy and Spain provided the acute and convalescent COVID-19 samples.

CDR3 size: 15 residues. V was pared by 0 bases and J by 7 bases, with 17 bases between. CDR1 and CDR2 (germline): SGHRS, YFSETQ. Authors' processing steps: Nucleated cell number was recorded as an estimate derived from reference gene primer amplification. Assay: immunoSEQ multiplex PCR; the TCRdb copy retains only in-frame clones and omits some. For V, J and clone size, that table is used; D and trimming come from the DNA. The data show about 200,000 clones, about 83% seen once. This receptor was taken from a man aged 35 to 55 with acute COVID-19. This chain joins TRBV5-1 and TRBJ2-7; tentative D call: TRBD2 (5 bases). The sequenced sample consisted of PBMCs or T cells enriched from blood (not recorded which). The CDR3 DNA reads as TGCGCCAGCAGCTTGGAAGTAGGACGGGGTCGGGAGCAGTACTTC. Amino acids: CASSLEVGRGREQYF. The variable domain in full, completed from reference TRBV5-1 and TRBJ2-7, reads KAGVTQTPRYLIKTRGQQVTLSCSPISGHRSVSWYQQTPGQGLQFLFEYFSETQRNKGNFPGRFSGRQFSNSRSEMNVSTLELGDSALYLCASSLEVGRGREQYFGPGTRLTVT.